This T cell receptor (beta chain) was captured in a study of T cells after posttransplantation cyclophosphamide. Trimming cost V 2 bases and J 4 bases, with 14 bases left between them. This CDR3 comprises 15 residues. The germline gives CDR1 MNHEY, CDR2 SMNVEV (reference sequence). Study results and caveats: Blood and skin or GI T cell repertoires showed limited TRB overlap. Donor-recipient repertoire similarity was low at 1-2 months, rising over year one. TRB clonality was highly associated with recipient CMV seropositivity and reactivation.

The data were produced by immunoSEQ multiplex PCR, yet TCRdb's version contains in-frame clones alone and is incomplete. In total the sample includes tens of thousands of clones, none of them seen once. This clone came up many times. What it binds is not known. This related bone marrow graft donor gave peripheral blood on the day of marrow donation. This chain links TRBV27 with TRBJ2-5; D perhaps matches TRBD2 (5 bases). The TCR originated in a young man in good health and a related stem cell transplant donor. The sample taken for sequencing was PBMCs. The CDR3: CASSLRYAGGETQYF. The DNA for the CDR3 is TGTGCCAGCAGTTTAAGATATGCAGGAGGAGAGACCCAGTACTTC.